The 32 T cell receptor beta chains listed next were all sequenced from one sample in a study of T cell responses to AZD1222 COVID-19 vaccine. The data were produced by immunoSEQ multiplex PCR, yet TCRdb's version contains in-frame clones alone and is incomplete. This repertoire shows roughly 150,000 clones, around 93% found once; its top ten account for roughly 1.3%. Specimen: peripheral blood, collected on day 0 of AZD1222 vaccination. These receptors were taken from an adult in good health.

J is TRBJ1-1 and V is TRBV5-6, with D unclear. V dropped 3 bases and J dropped 7 bases, with 10 bases sitting between them. The germline V gene has CDR1 SGHDT and CDR2 YYEEEE. The CDR3 is 12 residues long. The CDR3 is CASSSDGLEAFF. The CDR3 DNA follows: TGTGCCAGCAGCTCCGACGGGCTTGAAGCTTTCTTT.

V gene TRBV2 combines with J gene TRBJ1-4, with TRBD1 matching over 7 bases. Per germline, CDR1 SNHLY and CDR2 FYNNEI. The length of the CDR3 is 24 residues. With V trimmed by 6 bases and J by 0 bases, 31 bases remained unmatched. The CDR3: CASRWTSRLYWTGKDFTTNEKLFF. The CDR3 DNA follows: TGTGCCAGCAGGTGGACCTCGAGGTTGTATTGGACAGGAAAAGACTTTACAACTAATGAAAAACTGTTTTTT. The whole variable domain, filled in from reference TRBV2 and TRBJ1-4, reads EPEVTQTPSHQVTQMGQEVILRCVPISNHLYFYWYRQILGQKVEFLVSFYNNEISEKSEIFDDQFSVERPDGSNFTLKIRSTKLEDSAMYFCASRWTSRLYWTGKDFTTNEKLFFGSGTQLSVL.

This clone was observed a few times. V and J are TRBV6-4 and TRBJ2-3; the match to TRBD2 covers 8 bases. The CDR3 contains 17 residues. The germline CDR1 and CDR2 sequences are MRHNA and SNTAGT. Trimming took 0 bases from V and 0 from J; bases not matched to a gene: 5. CDR3 sequence (DNA): TGTGCCAGCAGTGACTCAGTCGGGGGGGGCAGCACAGATACGCAGTATTTT. Protein product: CASSDSVGGGSTDTQYF.

This sequence joins TRBV5-1 and TRBJ2-6; 8 positions match TRBD1. Germline V lookup: CDR1 SGHRS, CDR2 YFSETQ. The V segment lost 1 base and the J segment 8 bases; nucleotides outside the gene matches: 2. The CDR3 consists of 14 residues. In nucleotides, the CDR3 is TGCGCCAGCAGCTTGACAGGGGGGTCCAACGTCCTGACTTTC. Translating it yields CASSLTGGSNVLTF.

The chain has TRBV2 and TRBJ1-2, with D unclear. The germline V gene has CDR1 SNHLY and CDR2 FYNNEI. The CDR3 runs to 11 residues. The ends were cut back, 10 bases at V and 7 bases at J, with 13 bases in the middle. The chain's CDR3 is CATHRYGGYTF. CDR3 nucleotides: TGTGCCACACACCGGTACGGTGGCTACACCTTC. The complete variable domain, with remaining parts taken from reference TRBV2 and TRBJ1-2, reads EPEVTQTPSHQVTQMGQEVILRCVPISNHLYFYWYRQILGQKVEFLVSFYNNEISEKSEIFDDQFSVERPDGSNFTLKIRSTKLEDSAMYFCATHRYGGYTFGSGTRLTVV.

The chain employs TRBV4-2 and TRBJ1-2; possibly TRBD1 for D (5 bases). Germline-derived CDR1 and CDR2 are LGHNA and YNFKEQ. The CDR3 contains 15 residues. Between the trimmed V and J ends, which lost 0 bases and 4 bases, there was a span of 12 bases. The CDR3 DNA follows: TGTGCCAGCAGCCAAGATAAAGGGGTTATCTATGGCTACACCTTC. This translates into CASSQDKGVIYGYTF.

Turning to this clone: One end of the junction does not line up with germline, which may come from a read error. The V and J genes are TRBV6-5 and TRBJ1-5; TRBD1 matches 9 bases. This CDR3 is 15 amino acids long. The germline V gene has CDR1 MNHEY and CDR2 SVGAGI. The CDR3 region is CASSHSGQGSQPQHF. CDR3 bases: TGTGCCAGCAGTCACTCGGGACAGGGAAGTCAGCCCCAGCATTTT.

This chain connects TRBV12-3 or TRBV12-4 to TRBJ2-7, with D uncertain. The CDR3 loop spans 12 amino acids. V dropped 3 bases and J dropped 7 bases, with 10 bases sitting between them. As DNA, the CDR3 is TGTGCCAGCAGTTTTAACCCGACGGAGCAGTACTTC. Its protein is CASSFNPTEQYF.

The gene calls are TRBV4-1 and TRBJ2-1; 10 nucleotides agree with TRBD2. V was clipped by 0 bases and J by 7 bases; unmatched bases: 15. The CDR3 totals 19 residues. The germline CDR1 and CDR2 sequences are MGHRA and YSYEKL. The CDR3 is CASSQDPPRLAGVINEQFF. CDR3 DNA: TGCGCCAGCAGCCAAGATCCACCAAGGCTAGCGGGGGTTATAAATGAGCAGTTCTTC.

The chain couples TRBV21-1 to TRBJ1-4. TRBV21-1 is designated a pseudogene. This CDR3 has 17 residues. The CDR3 protein is CASPKRGSSGGNEKLFF. DNA for the CDR3: TGTGCCAGCCCGAAGAGGGGGTCATCAGGAGGGAATGAAAAACTGTTTTTT.

The CDR3 loop is CASSVAGHSTDTQYF. The CDR3 bases are TGTGCCAGCAGCGTAGCTGGTCATAGCACAGATACGCAGTATTTT. V and J are TRBV9 and TRBJ2-3; D uncertain. There are 15 residues in the CDR3. Germline loops: CDR1 SGDLS, CDR2 YYNGEE. With 0 bases removed from V and 0 bases from J, the gap between germline ends came to 8 bases.

The J gene is TRBJ1-2, the V gene TRBV7-9; 8 nucleotides agree with TRBD1. The germline gives CDR1 SEHNR, CDR2 FQNEAQ (reference sequence). The CDR3 is 16 residues long. The V gene end was trimmed by 4 bases and the J gene end by 4 bases; junction bases not matched to a gene: 11. The CDR3 DNA reads TGTGCCAGCAGCTACCGGACAGGGCCTATCCCCTATGGCTACACCTTC. This translates into CASSYRTGPIPYGYTF.

This clone has only one observation. The chain joins TRBV10-2 to TRBJ2-7; D gene unclear. The CDR3 has 14 amino acids. The germline gives CDR1 WSHSY, CDR2 SAAADI. Trimming stripped 3 bases from V and 4 bases from J, with 13 bases between. CDR3 residues: CASSDRIRLYEQYF. The CDR3 bases are TGCGCCAGCAGTGACAGGATCCGTCTATACGAGCAGTACTTC.

The rearrangement links TRBV4-1 to TRBJ1-1; tentative D call: TRBD1 (5 bases). The V and J ends lost 5 bases and 6 bases respectively, with 10 bases between them. The CDR3 length is 12 residues. Germline V gene lookup returns CDR1 MGHRA and CDR2 YSYEKL. The CDR3 DNA reads as TGCGCCAGCAGCGCCCTGGGGGCTGAAGCTTTCTTT. Its translation: CASSALGAEAFF.

The genes are TRBV4-3 and TRBJ1-1; D is possibly TRBD1 (5 bases). The CDR3 extends over 13 amino acids. V dropped 0 bases and J dropped 11 bases, with 13 bases sitting between them. The germline gives CDR1 LGHNA, CDR2 YSLEER. CDR3 residues: CASSQERGVKAFF. CDR3 DNA sequence: TGCGCCAGCAGCCAAGAGAGGGGAGTCAAGGCTTTCTTT.

CDR3 nucleotides: TGCAGCGTCCAACGGGGGGCAAGCGAGACCCAGTACTTC. Translation: CSVQRGASETQYF. The J gene is TRBJ2-5, the V gene TRBV29-1, with a weak D call TRBD2 (7 bases). Germline V gene sequence: CDR1 SQVTM, CDR2 ANQGSEA. Trimming left V 6 bases short and J 5 bases short, with 16 bases between. The CDR3 has 13 residues.

This chain joins TRBV4-1 and TRBJ2-2, with 11 positions matching TRBD1. Germline CDR1 and CDR2: MGHRA and YSYEKL. V was clipped by 5 bases and J by 2 bases; unmatched bases: 10. The CDR3 loop spans 18 amino acids. The CDR3 sequence is CASSYPTGTGGNTGELFF. DNA of the CDR3: TGCGCCAGCAGCTACCCAACCGGGACAGGGGGTAACACCGGGGAGCTGTTTTTT.

V is TRBV30 and J is TRBJ2-2, with 8 positions matching TRBD2. Trimming took 4 bases from V and 4 from J; bases not matched to a gene: 8. CDR3 size: 15 residues. Germline V gives CDR1 GTSNPN, CDR2 SVGIG (reference sequence). For the CDR3, the DNA is TGTGCCTGGAAGGGCGGGGGGTCCGCCACCGGGGAGCTGTTTTTT. Protein: CAWKGGGSATGELFF.

This chain joins TRBV18 and TRBJ2-1, with D tentatively TRBD2 (6 bases). Per the germline V gene, CDR1 is KGHSH and CDR2 is LQKENI. The CDR3 has 15 amino acids. V lost 3 bases, J lost 5 bases, and 14 bases lay in between. The CDR3 nucleotides are TGTGCCAGCTCACCCAGACTAGACGATAACAATGAGCAGTTCTTC. Its protein is CASSPRLDDNNEQFF.

J is TRBJ1-4 and V is TRBV7-2, with no clear D. CDR1 and CDR2 (germline): SGHTA, FQGNSA. Trimming stripped 5 bases from V and 7 bases from J, with 20 bases between. CDR3 size: 16 residues. In DNA, the CDR3 is TGTGCCAGCAGCCCCGAAGGAAGTCACACGGGTGAAAAACTGTTTTTT. This codes for CASSPEGSHTGEKLFF.

V is TRBV5-6 and J is TRBJ2-7; 7 nucleotides line up with TRBD2. The CDR3 extends over 14 amino acids. CDR1 and CDR2 (germline): SGHDT, YYEEEE. V lost 4 bases to trimming and J lost 2 bases; unmatched junction nucleotides: 6. The CDR3: CASSHLAGTYEQYF. In nucleotides, the CDR3 is TGTGCCAGCAGCCACTTAGCGGGCACCTACGAGCAGTACTTC.

V is TRBV5-6 and J is TRBJ2-3; 8 nucleotides align to TRBD2. Per germline, CDR1 SGHDT and CDR2 YYEEEE. After removal of 5 bases from V and 6 bases from J, the junction contained 11 bases not matched to a gene. The CDR3 sequence is 15 residues long. CDR3 sequence: CASSSGIREGDTQYF. In DNA, the CDR3 is TGTGCCAGCAGTTCAGGTATCCGGGAGGGGGATACGCAGTATTTT.

This sequence joins TRBV6-5 and TRBJ2-7, with 7 bases identical to TRBD1. After removal of 2 bases from V and 2 bases from J, the junction contained 3 bases not matched to a gene. The CDR3 loop spans 14 amino acids. CDR1 MNHEY and CDR2 SVGAGI come from the germline V gene. The CDR3 region has the DNA TGTGCCAGCAGTTACACCGGGACAGCCTACGAGCAGTACTTC. It translates to CASSYTGTAYEQYF.

V is TRBV5-1 and J is TRBJ1-5; tentatively, D is TRBD1 (5 bases). Trimming took 7 bases from V and 6 from J, leaving 17 bases between them. Per germline, CDR1 SGHRS and CDR2 YFSETQ. The CDR3 sequence is 14 residues long. The CDR3 reads CASAAGQPGQPQHF. DNA of the CDR3: TGCGCCAGCGCCGCAGGACAACCCGGTCAGCCCCAGCATTTT.

This sequence joins TRBV7-9 and TRBJ1-1; tentative D call: TRBD1 (5 bases). CDR1 and CDR2 from the germline V gene are SEHNR and FQNEAQ (reference sequence). There are 14 residues in the CDR3. Trimming shortened V by 1 base and J by 1 base, and 7 bases separated the two germline ends. The DNA of the CDR3 is TGTGCCAGCAGCTTAGTTGGGGGGAACACTGAAGCTTTCTTT. This translates into CASSLVGGNTEAFF.

CDR3 residues: CASSLWEGLVSNTEAFF. DNA for the CDR3: TGTGCCAGCAGCTTATGGGAGGGGCTGGTTTCCAACACTGAAGCTTTCTTT. The genes are TRBV13 and TRBJ1-1; tentatively, D is TRBD1 (5 bases). Germline V gene sequence: CDR1 PRHDT, CDR2 FYEKMQ (reference sequence). The germline V and J ends were trimmed by 2 bases and 2 bases, with 18 bases remaining between them. The CDR3 loop spans 17 amino acids.

The V and J genes are TRBV24-1 and TRBJ2-4, with 9 bases that match TRBD2. The germline V gene has CDR1 KGHDR and CDR2 SFDVKD. The CDR3 is 14 amino acids. The ends lost 5 bases at V and 5 bases at J; junction bases unmatched: 3. CDR3 protein: CATSASGAQNIQYF. The CDR3 coding sequence is TGTGCCACCAGTGCTAGCGGGGCACAAAACATTCAGTACTTC.

The V gene is TRBV19, the J gene TRBJ1-5; D uncertain. Trimming removed 3 bases from V and 7 bases from J, with 19 bases in between. Per the germline V gene, CDR1 is LNHDA and CDR2 is SQIVND (reference sequence). This CDR3 is 16 amino acids long. The CDR3 sequence is CASSIPPGLGGQPQHF. The CDR3 DNA reads as TGTGCCAGTAGTATCCCCCCCGGGCTGGGTGGGCAGCCCCAGCATTTT. Full variable domain (rest looked up from reference TRBV19 and TRBJ1-5): DGGITQSPKYLFRKEGQNVTLSCEQNLNHDAMYWYRQDPGQGLRLIYYSQIVNDFQKGDIAEGYSVSREKKESFPLTVTSAQKNPTAFYLCASSIPPGLGGQPQHFGDGTRLSIL.

The chain carries TRBV10-3 and TRBJ2-5, with 11 bases matching TRBD2. Germline values: CDR1 ENHRY, CDR2 SYGVKD. V dropped 9 bases and J dropped 4; count of bases not matched to a gene: 7. The CDR3 runs 14 residues. CDR3 protein: CAISQLAGAETQYF. The CDR3 bases are TGTGCCATAAGTCAACTAGCGGGGGCAGAGACCCAGTACTTC.

The V and J genes are TRBV7-9 and TRBJ1-6; D ambiguous. Trimming shortened V by 5 bases and J by 7 bases, and 12 bases separated the two germline ends. Germline CDR1 and CDR2: SEHNR and FQNEAQ (reference sequence). This CDR3 comprises 14 residues. CDR3 residues: CASSAGSPNSPLHF. In DNA form, the CDR3 reads TGTGCCAGCAGCGCGGGATCCCCAAATTCACCCCTCCACTTT.

The chain is built from TRBV29-1 and TRBJ2-7; D gene unclear. V lost 2 bases to trimming and J lost 3 bases, with 5 bases between them. Germline V gene sequence: CDR1 SQVTM, CDR2 ANQGSEA. This CDR3 has 11 amino acids. As DNA, the CDR3 is TGCAGCGTTGAATCCAGCTACGAGCAGTACTTC. Translation gives CSVESSYEQYF.

The gene calls are TRBV28 and TRBJ2-1, with D perhaps being TRBD1 or TRBD2 (5 bases each). The CDR3 totals 15 residues. Germline V gene sequence: CDR1 MDHEN, CDR2 SYDVKM. The V end was cut by 4 bases, the J end by 3 bases, with 13 bases between. CDR3 sequence (DNA): TGTGCCAGCAGTTCGGTGGAGAGGGGCTACAATGAGCAGTTCTTC. Its translation: CASSSVERGYNEQFF. The entire variable domain, with the rest obtained from reference TRBV28 and TRBJ2-1, is as follows: DVKVTQSSRYLVKRTGEKVFLECVQDMDHENMFWYRQDPGLGLRLIYFSYDVKMKEKGDIPEGYSVSREKKERFSLILESASTNQTSMYLCASSSVERGYNEQFFGPGTRLTVL.